The entry below describes one T cell receptor beta chain. Its cognate antigen is unknown. The CDR3 length is 16 residues. The trim removed 6 bases at V and 7 bases at J, leaving 10 bases unmatched. The data stem from a study of T cell repertoires in cytomegalovirus infection. The overall study: CMV infection and matching HLA type were both indicated by public TCR beta signatures.

TCRdb ran MiXCR on the reads and lists one entry per CDR3 protein. The sample lists nearly 700,000 distinct CDR3 sequences, around 31% occurring once. Study-level results: There were carriers of CMV plus the relevant HLA, and cumulative public TCR beta family frequency identified them.

Sequences were derived from cultured PBMCs, sampled from culture after CMV antigen stimulation. The receptor was isolated from a human donor in good health (CMV status not recorded). Some clones in this sample may be carry-over from other donors' samples. The V call is TRBV12-3 or TRBV12-4, the J call TRBJ2-3; 13 bases are a match to TRBD2. Here the CDR3 DNA reads TGTGCCAGCAGCCTTACTAGCGGGGGGGGGGATCATACGCAGTATTTT. Its protein product is CASSLTSGGGDHTQYF.